Each of the 19 T cell receptor beta chains below was sequenced from the same sample in a study of post-analysis software for immune sequencing data. The antigens for these receptors are not known. Every TCR beta cDNA library bore unique molecular identifiers. In TCRdb, the PCR reads were re-called with MiXCR into one record per CDR3 protein. The repertoire holds 600,000 to 700,000 distinct CDR3 sequences, 59% seen once, with approximately 11% in the top ten. Study findings and constraints: A few TRBV segments (TRBV5-6, TRBV5-1 and TRBV20-1 among them) occurred more frequently in patients than in controls.

Input material: blood. These receptors all stem from a girl aged 2 to 9 with multiple sclerosis.

The gene calls are TRBV24-1 and TRBJ2-1; TRBD2 agrees at 10 bases. The J segment lost 2 bases and the V segment lost 4 bases, leaving 4 bases of the junction unmatched. The germline CDR1 and CDR2 sequences are KGHDR and SFDVKD. This CDR3 has 16 amino acids. The CDR3 nucleotides read TGTGCCACCAGTGAAATAAGCGGGGGGGCCTACAATGAGCAGTTCTTC. Its protein product is CATSEISGGAYNEQFF.

The chain carries TRBV7-2 and TRBJ2-3, with TRBD1 identical over 8 bases. The CDR3 length is 17 residues. Unmatched junction bases numbered 14, after V lost 5 bases and J lost 4 bases. Germline assignment: CDR1 SGHTA and CDR2 FQGNSA. Written as DNA, the CDR3 is TGTGCCAGCAGCAAACCTTACCCGACAGGGGAGGCAGATACGCAGTATTTT. Translation: CASSKPYPTGEADTQYF.

This clonotype was detected only a few times. V gene TRBV20-1 combines with J gene TRBJ2-1; TRBD2 agrees at 9 bases. This CDR3 region has 15 residues. The germline V gene encodes CDR1 DFQATT and CDR2 SNEGSKA (reference sequence). Losses at the gene ends were 5 bases for V and 6 bases for J; bases not matched to a gene: 11. This CDR3 is CSAGKTSGRINEQFF. In nucleotides, the CDR3 is TGCAGTGCTGGTAAGACTAGCGGACGAATCAATGAGCAGTTCTTC.

The chain joins TRBV18 to TRBJ2-6; no reliable D call. CDR1 and CDR2 (germline): KGHSH, LQKENI. This CDR3 has 15 residues. V gave up 2 bases and J gave up 4 bases, with 9 bases separating them. CDR3 DNA: TGTGCCAGCTCACCAGAGGTCCCCGGGGCCAACGTCCTGACTTTC. The encoded protein is CASSPEVPGANVLTF.

This chain connects TRBV7-6 to TRBJ1-1, with D tentatively TRBD1 (5 bases). Germline loops: CDR1 SGHVS, CDR2 FNYEAQ. The CDR3 totals 16 residues. Trimming removed 1 base from V and 1 base from J, with 13 bases in between. The CDR3 DNA is TGTGCCAGCAGCTTAGTGCCACAGGCCGCGAACACTGAAGCTTTCTTT. Encoded protein: CASSLVPQAANTEAFF.

The chain uses TRBV7-9 and TRBJ2-7, with a possible D match to TRBD1 (6 bases). V dropped 5 bases and J dropped 0 bases, with 14 bases sitting between them. The CDR3 contains 15 residues. CDR1 and CDR2 (germline): SEHNR, FQNEAQ (reference sequence). This CDR3 is CASSRTDRSSYEQYF. The CDR3 nucleotides are TGTGCCAGCAGCCGGACAGATAGAAGCTCCTACGAGCAGTACTTC.

This chain connects TRBV12-3 or TRBV12-4 to TRBJ1-1, with TRBD1 identical over 7 bases. J gave up 6 bases and V 1 base, and 14 bases lay outside the gene matches. The CDR3 spans 17 residues. The CDR3 here is CASSLEWADRDGAEAFF. As DNA, the CDR3 is TGTGCCAGCAGTTTAGAGTGGGCAGACAGGGATGGGGCTGAAGCTTTCTTT.

The genes are TRBV6-6 and TRBJ1-2, with 12 bases matching TRBD1. The V gene end was trimmed by 5 bases and the J gene end by 6 bases; junction bases not matched to a gene: 10. CDR3 length: 16 residues. The germline gives CDR1 MNHNY, CDR2 SVGAGI (reference sequence). This CDR3 reads CASSPGQGALGNGYTF. Written as DNA, the CDR3 is TGTGCCAGCAGTCCGGGACAGGGGGCTTTAGGAAATGGCTACACCTTC.

This clonotype was seen a few times. This chain uses TRBV9 with TRBJ2-3; either TRBD1 or TRBD2 may fit D (5 bases each). V shed 0 bases and J shed 6 bases, with 20 bases lying between them. The V gene's germline CDR1 is SGDLS and CDR2 YYNGEE. This CDR3 has 17 amino acids. The CDR3 nucleotides read TGTGCCAGCAGCGTAGATGGGTTGGGACCAAAGAGGGATACGCAGTATTTT. It specifies CASSVDGLGPKRDTQYF.

V gene TRBV20-1 combines with J gene TRBJ2-1; D assignment may be TRBD1 or TRBD2 (5 bases each). The V gene's germline CDR1 is DFQATT and CDR2 SNEGSKA (reference sequence). CDR3 length equals 14 residues. Between the trimmed V and J ends, which lost 5 bases and 3 bases, there was a span of 14 bases. CDR3 nucleotide sequence: TGCAGTGCTCCCGGGACGGTCATCTACAATGAGCAGTTCTTC. This gives the protein CSAPGTVIYNEQFF.

The CDR3 reads CSVAPGTEYGYTF. The CDR3 DNA sequence: TGCAGCGTTGCCCCCGGGACCGAGTATGGCTACACCTTC. This chain links TRBV29-1 with TRBJ1-2; D is perhaps TRBD1 (5 bases). Per the germline V gene, CDR1 is SQVTM and CDR2 is ANQGSEA. The CDR3 extends over 13 amino acids. V was clipped by 4 bases and J by 5 bases, with 14 bases between them.

Comments on this clonotype: The junction differs from germline at one of its ends, possibly a read error. The rearrangement joins TRBV20-1 to TRBJ2-1, with D perhaps matching TRBD2 (6 bases). The CDR3 spans 16 residues. CDR1 is DFQATT and CDR2 is SNEGSKA in the germline V gene (reference sequence). The CDR3 here is CSARVMEAGSSNEQFF. The CDR3 DNA reads as TGCAGTGCTAGAGTCATGGAAGCGGGCTCCTCCAATGAGCAGTTCTTC.

This clonotype was observed a single time. The rearrangement uses TRBV9 and TRBJ2-2; D gene uncertain. Germline lookup yields CDR1 SGDLS and CDR2 YYNGEE. Trimming left V 4 bases short and J 0 bases short, with 13 bases between. The CDR3 runs 16 residues. CDR3 nucleotide sequence: TGTGCCAGCAGCCTCCTTCCCCCTCCGAACACCGGGGAGCTGTTTTTT. Protein product: CASSLLPPPNTGELFF. The entire variable domain, with the rest obtained from reference TRBV9 and TRBJ2-2, is as follows: DSGVTQTPKHLITATGQRVTLRCSPRSGDLSVYWYQQSLDQGLQFLIQYYNGEERAKGNILERFSAQQFPDLHSELNLSSLELGDSALYFCASSLLPPPNTGELFFGEGSRLTVL.

The chain joins TRBV29-1 to TRBJ2-3, with 11 bases aligning to TRBD2. The CDR3 is made up of 17 amino acids. Germline V gene data show CDR1 as SQVTM and CDR2 as ANQGSEA. V trimming: 3 bases; J trimming: 2 bases; junction bases outside the gene matches: 10. Here the CDR3 DNA reads TGCAGCGTTGATCGGGTAGCTAGCGGGAGGTTCACAGATACGCAGTATTTT. Its translation is CSVDRVASGRFTDTQYF.

The chain links TRBV7-9 to TRBJ1-1; D possibly corresponds to TRBD1 (5 bases). CDR3 length: 14 residues. Per the germline V gene, CDR1 is SEHNR and CDR2 is FQNEAQ (reference sequence). Trimming took off 3 bases at V and 4 bases at J, with 12 bases between the two ends. In DNA form, the CDR3 reads TGTGCCAGCAGCTTGAGGGACGGAGCCACTGAAGCTTTCTTT. It specifies CASSLRDGATEAFF.

The chain uses TRBV20-1 and TRBJ2-6, with D hard to call. This CDR3 is built from 14 residues. Per germline, CDR1 DFQATT and CDR2 SNEGSKA (reference sequence). Deletions cut 4 bases from V and 0 bases from J, with 7 bases between. CDR3 protein: CSATNPSGANVLTF. For the CDR3, the DNA is TGCAGTGCTACAAACCCCTCTGGGGCCAACGTCCTGACTTTC.

With regard to this clonotype: The junction differs from germline at one of its ends, possibly a read error. The chain has TRBV13 and TRBJ1-2; D is perhaps TRBD1 (5 bases). This CDR3 is 13 amino acids long. Germline loops: CDR1 PRHDT, CDR2 FYEKMQ (reference sequence). The CDR3 region is CASSLWGNYSYTF. The CDR3 coding sequence is TGTGCCAGCAGCTTATGGGGGAACTATAGCTACACCTTC.

This sequence joins TRBV12-3 or TRBV12-4 and TRBJ1-2; TRBD1 aligns across 7 bases. The CDR3 totals 13 residues. The V gene end was trimmed by 3 bases and the J gene end by 7 bases; junction bases not matched to a gene: 5. The CDR3 loop reads CASSLRQGGGYTF. In DNA form, the CDR3 reads TGTGCCAGCAGTTTGAGACAGGGTGGTGGCTACACCTTC.

The gene calls are TRBV2 and TRBJ2-7, with a possible D match to TRBD1 (8 bases). Looked up from germline, CDR1 is SNHLY and CDR2 is FYNNEI. Trimming took off 2 bases at V and 2 bases at J, with 13 bases between the two ends. The CDR3 totals 15 residues. The CDR3 sequence is CASSESQGGTYEQYV. The CDR3 DNA sequence: TGTGCCAGCAGTGAATCACAGGGGGGGACCTACGAGCAGTACGTC.